The 7 T cell receptor beta chains given below trace back to one sample, sequenced in a study of T-cell reconstitution after alpha-beta-depleted transplantation in children. Unique molecular identifiers were incorporated into the prepared TCRbeta library. MiXCR, applied by TCRdb to the PCR reads, yields one record per CDR3 protein. The data show almost 400,000 distinct CDR3 sequences, 20% seen once. Sequenced here: PBMCs from the stem cell graft donor, sampled from the stem cell graft. The origin of the receptors is a human donor who donated a stem cell graft to a child with acute myeloid leukemia.

This clonotype was seen more than once but under ten times. The chain joins TRBV15 to TRBJ1-5; D is undetermined. The V gene's germline CDR1 is LNHNV and CDR2 YYDKDF (reference sequence). The CDR3 length is 16 residues. V was trimmed by 0 bases and J by 3 bases, leaving 12 bases between them. The CDR3 here is CATSREARPLNQPQHF. The CDR3 region has the DNA TGTGCCACCAGCAGAGAAGCTAGGCCCCTCAATCAGCCCCAGCATTTT. The full variable domain, in which reference TRBV15 and TRBJ1-5 provide the parts outside the CDR3, is DAMVIQNPRYQVTQFGKPVTLSCSQTLNHNVMYWYQQKSSQAPKLLFHYYDKDFNNEADTPDNFQSRRPNTSFCFLDIRSPGLGDTAMYLCATSREARPLNQPQHFGDGTRLSIL.

This clonotype was seen more than once but under ten times. The rearrangement links TRBV10-3 to TRBJ2-3; 7 bases align to TRBD2. Germline assignment: CDR1 ENHRY and CDR2 SYGVKD. V was pared by 4 bases and J by 2 bases, with 15 bases of the junction left unmatched. The CDR3 has 18 residues. CDR3 nucleotide sequence: TGTGCCATCAGTGTGTCCACCCGACTAGCAGAAGACACAGATACGCAGTATTTT. Translating it yields CAISVSTRLAEDTDTQYF.

This clonotype was picked up many times. This chain connects TRBV12-3 or TRBV12-4 to TRBJ2-7, with 9 positions matching TRBD2. The CDR3 has 14 residues. Trimming at V came to 2 bases and at J to 5 bases, leaving 4 bases not matched to a gene. The CDR3, as DNA: TGTGCCAGCAGTTTATTAGCGGGAGAGGACGAGCAGTACTTC. It codes for CASSLLAGEDEQYF.

The V call is TRBV20-1, the J call TRBJ2-1; 7 nucleotides agree with TRBD2. The CDR3 contains 15 residues. CDR1 DFQATT and CDR2 SNEGSKA come from the germline V gene (reference sequence). The trim removed 3 bases at V and 0 bases at J, leaving 5 bases unmatched. CDR3 amino acids: CSARASGSSYNEQFF. The CDR3 region has the DNA TGCAGTGCTAGGGCTAGCGGTAGCTCCTACAATGAGCAGTTCTTC.

The rearrangement links TRBV5-1 to TRBJ2-7; perhaps TRBD2 as D (6 bases). This CDR3 has 13 amino acids. Germline V gene data show CDR1 as SGHRS and CDR2 as YFSETQ. V lost 7 bases, J lost 2 bases, and 13 bases lay in between. DNA for the CDR3: TGCGCCAGCGCGGTCGGGGGAGCCTACGAGCAGTACTTC. This translates into CASAVGGAYEQYF.

This clonotype was picked up a small number of times. V is TRBV5-8 and J is TRBJ2-5; D gene uncertain. Germline values: CDR1 SGHTS, CDR2 YDEGEE. Deletions cut 0 bases from V and 5 bases from J, with 11 bases between. The CDR3 is 14 amino acids. The CDR3 DNA sequence: TGTGCCAGCAGCTTGGGGGCGGCCCGGGAGACCCAGTACTTC. Translating it yields CASSLGAARETQYF.

This clonotype occurred many times. The genes are TRBV12-3 or TRBV12-4 and TRBJ1-1; unclear D gene. Deletions cut 4 bases from V and 1 base from J, with 13 bases between. The CDR3 contains 15 residues. CDR3 nucleotides: TGTGCCAGCAGTTATTCCCCAGGTAGGAACACTGAAGCTTTCTTT. It translates to CASSYSPGRNTEAFF.